These 17 T cell receptor beta chains share one sample of origin, sequenced in a study of T cell repertoires in cytomegalovirus infection. Each CDR3 protein gets one entry after TCRdb re-called the reads with MiXCR. The table shows about 600,000 distinct CDR3 sequences, with less than 25% occurring only once. Sequencing was performed on CD8+ T cells from PBMCs. The receptors were gathered from a human donor in good health (CMV status not recorded). Some clones in this sample may be carry-over from other donors' samples.

This clonotype was picked up a small number of times. The rearrangement links TRBV4-1 to TRBJ2-5; 12 bases fit TRBD1. Germline assignment: CDR1 MGHRA and CDR2 YSYEKL. The CDR3 covers 16 residues. The V segment lost 5 bases and the J segment 4 bases; nucleotides outside the gene matches: 8. Here the CDR3 reads CASSDRDRGLGETQYF. CDR3 in DNA: TGCGCCAGCAGCGACCGGGACAGGGGGCTCGGAGAGACCCAGTACTTC.

This clonotype was counted between two and nine times. Here the CDR3 reads CASSEAFEGSGGTLEQYV. CDR3 sequence (DNA): TGTGCCAGCAGTGAAGCTTTTGAAGGGAGCGGGGGGACTCTAGAGCAGTACGTC. The chain is built from TRBV2 and TRBJ2-7, with 9 positions matching TRBD2. The V and J ends lost 0 bases and 7 bases, in that order; junction bases with no gene match: 16. The germline V gene has CDR1 SNHLY and CDR2 FYNNEI. The CDR3 sequence is 18 residues long.

As to this clonotype: Possible read error: a much larger clone is one base away. The V and J genes are TRBV6-6 and TRBJ1-1; D is perhaps TRBD1 (6 bases). CDR3 length equals 13 residues. With 7 bases removed from V and 2 bases from J, the gap between germline ends came to 11 bases. Germline V CDR1 and CDR2: MNHNY, SVGAGI (reference sequence). For the CDR3, the DNA is TGTGCCAGCACCCAGGGGATAAACACTGAAGCTTTCTTT. Residues: CASTQGINTEAFF.

This clonotype was picked up many times. The chain combines TRBV7-8 with TRBJ1-1, with TRBD1 matching over 8 bases. The CDR3 loop spans 17 amino acids. Germline V gene data show CDR1 as SGHVS and CDR2 as FQNEAQ. V lost 5 bases, J lost 0 bases, and 11 bases stayed unmatched. CDR3 DNA sequence: TGTGCCAGCAGCAAACCCCGGACAGGGCGCATGAACACTGAAGCTTTCTTT. Protein: CASSKPRTGRMNTEAFF.

A remark on this clonotype: A much larger clone lies a single base off, so this may be a read error. The V call is TRBV7-9, the J call TRBJ1-2, with D possibly being TRBD1 (5 bases). Trimming left V 5 bases short and J 2 bases short, with 21 bases between. Germline lookup yields CDR1 SEHNR and CDR2 FQNEAQ (reference sequence). The length of the CDR3 is 17 residues. The DNA for the CDR3 is TGTGCCAGCAGCGCGGGGGTGATGGGCGATAAAAACTATGGCTACACCTTC. Its protein is CASSAGVMGDKNYGYTF.

This clonotype appeared a few times. The V and J genes are TRBV28 and TRBJ2-7; 13 bases fit TRBD2. With V trimmed by 10 bases and J by 3 bases, 9 bases remained unmatched. Germline-derived CDR1 and CDR2 are MDHEN and SYDVKM. The length of the CDR3 is 15 residues. Here the CDR3 reads CATRGTSGVYYEQYV. In DNA, the CDR3 is TGTGCCACACGGGGGACTAGCGGGGTTTACTACGAGCAGTACGTC.

This clonotype was seen a few times. The chain carries TRBV6-2 or TRBV6-3 and TRBJ1-5; D call uncertain. The CDR3 contains 13 residues. Per the germline V gene, CDR1 is MNHEY and CDR2 is SVGEGT. V lost 6 bases and J lost 15, with 21 bases in between. The CDR3 DNA follows: TGTGCCAGCAGGCTACTCGTGGTAGACCTTTTGCATTTT. As protein: CASRLLVVDLLHF.

This clonotype has a handful of counts. This chain joins TRBV5-6 and TRBJ1-2; 10 bases are shared with TRBD1. Germline trimming cut 4 bases from V and 0 bases from J; bases unmatched to any gene: 15. There are 19 residues in the CDR3. Per the germline V gene, CDR1 is SGHDT and CDR2 is YYEEEE. CDR3 DNA sequence: TGTGCCAGCAGCAGTCCCGGGACAGGGGACAGTAGACCTAACTATGGCTACACCTTC. Translation gives CASSSPGTGDSRPNYGYTF.

This clonotype was counted a few times. This sequence joins TRBV15 and TRBJ2-2; D is ambiguous. CDR3 length: 14 residues. V gave up 0 bases and J gave up 1 base, with 3 bases separating them. Germline CDR1 LNHNV, CDR2 YYDKDF (reference sequence). In DNA, the CDR3 is TGTGCCACCAGCAGAGAGGAGAACACCGGGGAGCTGTTTTTT. It translates to CATSREENTGELFF.

This clonotype was found many times. This chain uses TRBV7-9 with TRBJ1-2; unclear D gene. This CDR3 is 12 amino acids long. Deletions cut 1 base from V and 8 bases from J, with 8 bases between. Germline CDR1 reads SEHNR; CDR2 reads FQNEAQ (reference sequence). In DNA, the CDR3 is TGTGCCAGCAGCTTAGGGCTCAAAGGCTACACCTTC. This encodes CASSLGLKGYTF.

The chain recombines TRBV6-2 or TRBV6-3 with TRBJ2-7; weak D call: TRBD1 (5 bases). CDR1 and CDR2 (germline): MNHEY, SVGEGT. There are 12 residues in the CDR3. V dropped 6 bases and J dropped 3 bases, with 9 bases sitting between them. The CDR3 region has the DNA TGTGCCAGCAGCAACAGGAACTACGAGCAGTACGTC. Translation: CASSNRNYEQYV.

This clonotype has just a few counts. V usage is TRBV23-1 and J usage is TRBJ2-2; a weak D match, TRBD1 (6 bases). TRBV23-1 is labeled an ORF, and its function is uncertain. Trimming took off 7 bases at V and 8 bases at J, with 14 bases between the two ends. This CDR3 is built from 13 residues. CDR3 sequence: CASTPTGKGELFF. CDR3 bases: TGCGCCAGCACCCCTACAGGGAAAGGGGAGCTGTTTTTT.

This clonotype has a handful of counts. The chain recombines TRBV7-4 with TRBJ1-5; tentatively, D is TRBD1 (5 bases). Germline CDR1 reads SGHVT; CDR2 reads SQSDAQ. The V gene lost 1 base and the J gene lost 0 bases, with 10 bases spanning the gap. The CDR3 consists of 16 residues. The CDR3 sequence: CASSLDAGDSNQPQHF. The CDR3 DNA is TGTGCCAGCAGCTTAGATGCGGGGGATAGCAATCAGCCCCAGCATTTT.

This chain links TRBV7-9 with TRBJ1-4; D perhaps matches TRBD1 (6 bases). V dropped 6 bases and J dropped 0 bases, with 17 bases sitting between them. The CDR3 spans 17 residues. Germline assignment: CDR1 SEHNR and CDR2 FQNEAQ (reference sequence). CDR3 in DNA: TGTGCCAGCAGAGTCCAGGGGCCGAAGGCAACTAATGAAAAACTGTTTTTT. This translates into CASRVQGPKATNEKLFF.

J is TRBJ2-5 and V is TRBV7-6, with D perhaps being TRBD1 or TRBD2 (6 bases each). V lost 5 bases and J lost 3, with 19 bases in between. Germline V gives CDR1 SGHVS, CDR2 FNYEAQ. The CDR3 covers 16 residues. CDR3 DNA sequence: TGTGCCAGCAGCCCTAGACTAGTGGGGGCCGAAGAGACCCAGTACTTC. Protein sequence: CASSPRLVGAEETQYF.

The chain uses TRBV2 and TRBJ2-2; TRBD1 matches 12 bases. The CDR3 sequence is 15 residues long. CDR1 and CDR2 from the germline V gene are SNHLY and FYNNEI. J gave up 7 bases and V 5 bases, and 5 bases lay outside the gene matches. CDR3 residues: CASSPGQGAIGELFF. The CDR3 coding sequence is TGTGCCAGCAGTCCGGGACAGGGGGCAATCGGGGAGCTGTTTTTT.

The chain is built from TRBV14 and TRBJ2-7; the D gene is possibly TRBD2 (6 bases). Germline values: CDR1 SGHDN, CDR2 FVKESK. V shed 3 bases and J shed 2 bases, with 14 bases lying between them. This CDR3 region has 15 residues. The CDR3 region is CASSQGPGVPYEQYV. The CDR3 region has the DNA TGTGCCAGCAGCCAGGGGCCGGGGGTCCCCTACGAGCAGTACGTC.